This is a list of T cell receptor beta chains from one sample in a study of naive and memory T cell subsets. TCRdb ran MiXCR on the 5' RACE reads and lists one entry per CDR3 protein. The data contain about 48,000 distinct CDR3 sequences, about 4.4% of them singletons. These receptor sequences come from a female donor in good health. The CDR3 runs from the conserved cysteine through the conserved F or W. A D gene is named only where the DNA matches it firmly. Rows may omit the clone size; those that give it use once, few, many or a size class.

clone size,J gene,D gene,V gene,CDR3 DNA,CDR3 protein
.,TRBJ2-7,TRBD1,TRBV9,TGTGCCAGCAGCGTAGCTAGTGTGGGGACAGGTACCTACGAGCAGTACTTC,CASSVASVGTGTYEQYF
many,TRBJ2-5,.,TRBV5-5,TGTGCCAGCAGCCAGAGCGTATCCCAAGAGACCCAGTACTTC,CASSQSVSQETQYF
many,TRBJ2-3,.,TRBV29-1,TGCAGCGTTGCAGGAGGGAGTACGGATACGCAGTATTTT,CSVAGGSTDTQYF
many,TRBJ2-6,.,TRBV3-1,TGTGCCAGCAGCCCCCTTCTTGGGGGCAGGACTGGGGCCAACGTCCTGACTTTC,CASSPLLGGRTGANVLTF
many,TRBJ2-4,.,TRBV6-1,TGTGCCAGCAGTGAACCCAGCCTAGCCAAAAACATTCAGTACTTC,CASSEPSLAKNIQYF
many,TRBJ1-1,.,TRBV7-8,TGTGCCAGCAGCTTAGCGCAACCCAGGTCCGCCGACTTT,CASSLAQPRSADF
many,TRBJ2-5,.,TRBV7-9,TGTGCCAGCAGCACAATGACTACGGAGGCCCAGTACTTC,CASSTMTTEAQYF
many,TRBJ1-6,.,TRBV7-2,TGTGCCAGCAGCTTAGATTGGGGCCCTTTACCCCTCCACTTT,CASSLDWGPLPLHF
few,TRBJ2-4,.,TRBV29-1,TGCAGCGTTGAAGTTGGGGGGGCCAAAAACATTCAGTACTTC,CSVEVGGAKNIQYF
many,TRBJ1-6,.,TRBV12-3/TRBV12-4,TGTGCCAGCAGTACAACAGGGTCACCCCTCCACTTT,CASSTTGSPLHF
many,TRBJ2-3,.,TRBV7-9,TGTGCCAGCAGCTTAGAGGGAGCAGATACGCAGTATTTT,CASSLEGADTQYF
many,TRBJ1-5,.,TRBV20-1,TGCAGTGCTAGTTATGGCAATCAGCCCCAGCATTTT,CSASYGNQPQHF
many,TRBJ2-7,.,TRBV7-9,TGTGCCAGCAGCTCGGGACCGATAAAGGAGCAGTACTTC,CASSSGPIKEQYF
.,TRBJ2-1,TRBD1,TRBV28,TGTGCCAGCAGTGGGACAGCCTACAATGAGCAGTTCTTC,CASSGTAYNEQFF
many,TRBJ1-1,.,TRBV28,TGTGCCAGCAGTTCAACCCATACGCCGGGGGGGGCTTTCTTT,CASSSTHTPGGAFF
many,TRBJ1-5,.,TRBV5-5,TGTGCCAGCAGCTTGGCCCTGGGGCAGCCCCAGCATTTT,CASSLALGQPQHF